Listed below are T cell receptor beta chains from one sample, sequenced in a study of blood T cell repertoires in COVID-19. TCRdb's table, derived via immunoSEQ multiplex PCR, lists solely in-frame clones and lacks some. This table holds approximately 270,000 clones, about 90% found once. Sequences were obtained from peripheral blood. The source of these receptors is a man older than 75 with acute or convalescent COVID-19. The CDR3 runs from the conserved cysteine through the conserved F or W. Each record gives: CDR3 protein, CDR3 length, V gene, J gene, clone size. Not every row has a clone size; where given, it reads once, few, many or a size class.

CDR3: CASRRTGGQGNQPQHF
length: 16
V: TRBV19
J: TRBJ1-5
size: .

CDR3: CASSRQINYGYTF
length: 13
V: TRBV5-4
J: TRBJ1-2
size: .

CDR3: CASSLAGVNSPLHF
length: 14
V: TRBV7-9
J: TRBJ1-6
size: .

CDR3: CASSPRTSGTRDQETQYF
length: 18
V: TRBV19
J: TRBJ2-5
size: .

CDR3: CASSPGTGSYEQYF
length: 14
V: TRBV18
J: TRBJ2-7
size: few

CDR3: CASSRTTSGRHEQYF
length: 15
V: TRBV3-1/TRBV3-2
J: TRBJ2-7
size: once

CDR3: CASSMTAYQETQYF
length: 14
V: TRBV5-1
J: TRBJ2-5
size: .

CDR3: CASGDNYGYTF
length: 11
V: TRBV5-1
J: TRBJ1-2
size: once

CDR3: CAISARGLGNTGELFF
length: 16
V: TRBV10-3
J: TRBJ2-2
size: .

CDR3: CASSQESRQTYEQYF
length: 15
V: TRBV4-1
J: TRBJ2-7
size: .

CDR3: CASTPLGTSNEKLFF
length: 15
V: TRBV11-2
J: TRBJ1-4
size: many

CDR3: CSVGVGQASTDTQYF
length: 15
V: TRBV29-1
J: TRBJ2-3
size: once

CDR3: CASSRTGGRRTSEAFF
length: 16
V: TRBV7-9
J: TRBJ1-1
size: few

CDR3: CASSASGTLYTGELFF
length: 16
V: TRBV7-3
J: TRBJ2-2
size: .

CDR3: CASSSATNEKLFF
length: 13
V: TRBV19
J: TRBJ1-4
size: .

CDR3: CASSVYGSTGELFF
length: 14
V: TRBV9
J: TRBJ2-2
size: few

CDR3: CASSPKGTSGRNEQFF
length: 16
V: TRBV5-4
J: TRBJ2-1
size: .

CDR3: CASSSREPGQGFPLHF
length: 16
V: TRBV19
J: TRBJ1-6
size: .

CDR3: CAISLGGNNEQFF
length: 13
V: TRBV10-3
J: TRBJ2-1
size: .

CDR3: CASTPRDRVTDTQYF
length: 15
V: TRBV19
J: TRBJ2-3
size: .

CDR3: CASRPNRLNTEAFF
length: 14
V: TRBV6-5
J: TRBJ1-1
size: .

CDR3: CASMSLGGTGRPLHF
length: 15
V: TRBV28
J: TRBJ1-6
size: .

CDR3: CASGSGQANYEQYF
length: 14
V: TRBV12-5
J: TRBJ2-7
size: .

CDR3: CASSYSSRAKNIQYF
length: 15
V: TRBV6-5
J: TRBJ2-4
size: .

CDR3: CASSSGTGGYGYTF
length: 14
V: TRBV5-1
J: TRBJ1-2
size: once

CDR3: CASSISSYGYTF
length: 12
V: TRBV19
J: TRBJ1-2
size: .

CDR3: CSASLTGLSYEQYF
length: 14
V: TRBV20-1
J: TRBJ2-7
size: .

CDR3: CASVPDSYNEQFF
length: 13
V: TRBV6-5
J: TRBJ2-1
size: .

CDR3: CSASQDSSEQFF
length: 12
V: TRBV20-1
J: TRBJ2-1
size: .

CDR3: CASSRGQGPNNEQFF
length: 15
V: TRBV11-3
J: TRBJ2-1
size: .

CDR3: CASSLDATNEKLFF
length: 14
V: TRBV6-6
J: TRBJ1-4
size: .

CDR3: CASSSGLAGGADTQYF
length: 16
V: TRBV7-3
J: TRBJ2-3
size: .

CDR3: CASSFGQGLQPQHF
length: 14
V: TRBV6-2/TRBV6-3
J: TRBJ1-5
size: .

CDR3: CASSRLNQPQHF
length: 12
V: TRBV3-1/TRBV3-2
J: TRBJ1-5
size: .

CDR3: CASSLRHSTDTQYF
length: 14
V: TRBV7-3
J: TRBJ2-3
size: .

CDR3: CASSLGQVSNQPQHF
length: 15
V: TRBV5-8
J: TRBJ1-5
size: .

CDR3: CATSEGVGGNEQFF
length: 14
V: TRBV24-1
J: TRBJ2-1
size: .

CDR3: CASSLGQSYEQYF
length: 13
V: TRBV5-6
J: TRBJ2-7
size: .

CDR3: CASSLGQGFQSPLHF
length: 15
V: TRBV5-5
J: TRBJ1-6
size: .

CDR3: CASSPKLRDEQYF
length: 13
V: TRBV18
J: TRBJ2-7
size: .

CDR3: CASSMWQAPQYF
length: 12
V: TRBV7-6
J: TRBJ2-7
size: .

CDR3: CASSAGMQETQYF
length: 13
V: TRBV2
J: TRBJ2-5
size: .

CDR3: CASSIDVPGTGVLNNQPQHF
length: 20
V: TRBV19
J: TRBJ1-5
size: few

CDR3: CASQPGGSTNEKLFF
length: 15
V: TRBV19
J: TRBJ1-4
size: .